The 22 T cell receptor beta chains in this list originate from one sample, sequenced in a study of tumor-infiltrating lymphocytes in primary liver carcinoma. TCR beta cDNA was reverse-transcribed from 500 ng of total RNA. The reaction used a constant-region primer and ProtoScript II reverse transcriptase. Slightly modified ARM-PCR, run as three nested multiplex PCR rounds, produced the TCR beta libraries. PCR rounds one and two used TRBV1-TRBV30 forward primers with a C-beta reverse primer for roughly 9 cycles each. TCRdb re-derived calls from the multiplex PCR reads in MiXCR, one entry per CDR3 protein. The sample contains a few hundred thousand distinct CDR3 sequences, more than 55% of which appear only once. They got blood RNA out of unsorted whole blood and also pulled out germline DNA. Sequences were obtained from peripheral blood. The receptor source for this set is a woman aged 25 to 39 with primary liver carcinoma and hepatitis B virus infection.

Concerning this clonotype: The conserved final phenylalanine or tryptophan is absent from the CDR3, which likely points to a read error. V gene TRBV12-3 or TRBV12-4 combines with J gene TRBJ2-1, with D maybe TRBD1 (6 bases). CDR3 length equals 15 residues. The V and J ends lost 3 bases and 6 bases respectively, with 15 bases between them. The CDR3 region is CASSLDSIRSNEQFL. In DNA form, the CDR3 reads TGTGCCAGCAGTTTGGACAGCATAAGAAGCAATGAGCAGTTCCTC.

Concerning this clonotype: Just one base apart from a much larger clone, this may be a read error. The chain carries TRBV29-1 and TRBJ2-3; D is possibly TRBD2 (7 bases). The CDR3 is 14 amino acids. Germline V gene sequence: CDR1 SQVTM, CDR2 ANQGSEA. V lost 3 bases and J 2 bases, leaving 12 bases between the germline ends. For the CDR3, the DNA is TGCAGCGTTGATACAGGGACTAACACAGATACGCAGTATTTT. Its protein product is CSVDTGTNTDTQYF.

This clonotype was seen many times. V and J are TRBV11-2 and TRBJ2-1; D gene uncertain. Germline V gene data show CDR1 as SGHAT and CDR2 as FQNNGV. The CDR3 loop spans 12 amino acids. With 7 bases removed from V and 8 bases from J, the gap between germline ends came to 12 bases. Written as DNA, the CDR3 is TGTGCCAGCAACAGTATGGCGGATGAGCAGTTCTTC. Translation gives CASNSMADEQFF.

This clonotype has just one count. The rearrangement uses TRBV12-3 or TRBV12-4 and TRBJ2-7; 9 nucleotides agree with TRBD2. The CDR3 spans 14 residues. Trimming at V came to 9 bases and at J to 5 bases, leaving 11 bases not matched to a gene. CDR3 residues: CASSIAGVGDEQYF. The CDR3 DNA reads TGTGCCAGTAGCATAGCGGGAGTCGGGGACGAGCAGTACTTC.

This chain uses TRBV5-5 with TRBJ1-6; possible D gene TRBD1, 5 bases. The CDR3 totals 15 residues. V was clipped by 5 bases and J by 5 bases, with 14 bases between them. Germline CDR1 and CDR2: SGHKS and YYEKEE (reference sequence). The CDR3 DNA reads TGTGCCAGCAGTGTCGTAGGGGCAAATAATTCACCCCTCCACTTT. Translated, it gives CASSVVGANNSPLHF.

In this sample, this clonotype turned up many times. The chain uses TRBV12-3 or TRBV12-4 and TRBJ2-5; 7 bases are a match to TRBD1. Trimming at V came to 7 bases and at J to 11 bases, leaving 7 bases not matched to a gene. CDR3 length: 11 residues. CDR3 coding DNA: TGTGCCAGCAACGTTGGACAGGTTCAGTACTTC. Encoded protein: CASNVGQVQYF.

This clonotype was found a few times. The chain carries TRBV30 and TRBJ1-2; D unresolved. From germline, CDR1 is GTSNPN and CDR2 SVGIG (reference sequence). The CDR3 spans 13 residues. The germline V and J ends were trimmed by 0 bases and 7 bases, with 12 bases remaining between them. DNA of the CDR3: TGTGCCTGGAGTGTACTGGAAGGGTCTGGCTACACCTTC. Translation: CAWSVLEGSGYTF.

J is TRBJ2-3 and V is TRBV12-3 or TRBV12-4, with D unclear. The CDR3 totals 13 residues. Trimming removed 3 bases at V and 2 bases at J, with 6 bases between. For the CDR3, the DNA is TGTGCCAGCAGTTTTTGGTCCACAGATACGCAGTATTTT. It codes for CASSFWSTDTQYF.

On this clonotype: A read error may be the cause here, since a much bigger clone is one base away. The genes are TRBV29-1 and TRBJ2-7; 10 nucleotides align to TRBD1. The CDR3 is made up of 13 amino acids. Germline CDR1 reads SQVTM; CDR2 reads ANQGSEA. CDR3 sequence reads: CSARDRGAYDQYF. CDR3 bases: TGCAGCGCCCGGGACAGGGGAGCCTACGATCAGTACTTC.

The CDR3 DNA reads as TGTGCCAGCTCACCTCCGAGTGCGACGGGAACTTACAATGAGCAGTTCTTC. Translated: CASSPPSATGTYNEQFF. The chain joins TRBV18 to TRBJ2-1; tentatively, D is TRBD2 (5 bases). Germline V gene sequence: CDR1 KGHSH, CDR2 LQKENI. CDR3 size: 17 residues. Deletions cut 3 bases from V and 4 bases from J, with 19 bases between.

This clonotype has only a few counts. V and J are TRBV4-1 and TRBJ2-1, with D possibly TRBD1 on 6 matching bases. The CDR3 loop spans 17 amino acids. V dropped 0 bases and J dropped 3 bases, with 15 bases sitting between them. Germline CDR1 is MGHRA and CDR2 is YSYEKL. CDR3 coding DNA: TGCGCCAGCAGCCAAGATAAGGCGCAGGGGCTCTACAATGAGCAGTTCTTC. It codes for CASSQDKAQGLYNEQFF.

Details on this clonotype: A clone one base away is much larger, so this may be a read error. The chain is built from TRBV29-1 and TRBJ1-1; D is ambiguous. With 6 bases removed from V and 3 bases from J, the gap between germline ends came to 5 bases. The germline CDR1 and CDR2 sequences are SQVTM and ANQGSEA. The CDR3 runs 10 residues. The CDR3 DNA reads TGCAGCGTCAAAGACACTGAAGCTTTCTTT. The encoded protein is CSVKDTEAFF.

This clonotype was counted many times. The genes are TRBV12-3 or TRBV12-4 and TRBJ2-1, with D unresolved. The CDR3 is made up of 14 amino acids. With 6 bases removed from V and 3 bases from J, the gap between germline ends came to 12 bases. CDR3 DNA: TGTGCCAGCAGCCTTAACTGGTACTACAATGAGCAGTTCTTC. It codes for CASSLNWYYNEQFF.

This clonotype showed up many times. The V gene is TRBV11-3, the J gene TRBJ2-5; 7 bases line up with TRBD2. The CDR3 totals 13 residues. V gave up 11 bases and J gave up 5 bases; unmatched junction bases: 11. Germline V gene data show CDR1 as SGHNT and CDR2 as YENEEA. For the CDR3, the DNA is TGTGCCGCAGCTCGGGGGGATGGGGAGACCCAGTACTTC. Translating gives CAAARGDGETQYF. Combining the CDR3 with reference TRBV11-3 and TRBJ2-5 gives the whole variable domain EAGVVQSPRYKIIEKKQPVAFWCNPISGHNTLYWYLQNLGQGPELLIRYENEEAVDDSQLPKDRFSAERLKGVDSTLKIQPAELGDSAVYLCAAARGDGETQYFGPGTRLLVL.

The gene calls are TRBV14 and TRBJ1-4; D unresolved. Germline V gene lookup returns CDR1 SGHDN and CDR2 FVKESK. This CDR3 has 13 amino acids. The ends were cut back, 3 bases at V and 7 bases at J, with 9 bases in the middle. CDR3 coding DNA: TGTGCCAGCAGCCACCAGCCTCTTGAAAAACTGTTTTTT. Translated: CASSHQPLEKLFF.

This clonotype was counted a few times. J is TRBJ1-1 and V is TRBV28, with unresolved D. There are 15 residues in the CDR3. V was clipped by 1 base and J by 1 base, with 10 bases between them. Germline V lookup: CDR1 MDHEN, CDR2 SYDVKM. CDR3 nucleotide sequence: TGTGCCAGCAGTTTATCTGGGGTCGGGAACACTGAAGCTTTCTTT. It encodes CASSLSGVGNTEAFF.

A remark on this clonotype: No conserved phenylalanine or tryptophan is present at the end of the CDR3, so a read error is the likely explanation. The rearrangement uses TRBV6-6 and TRBJ2-7; the D gene is possibly TRBD2 (5 bases). This CDR3 is 14 amino acids long. Germline V gene data show CDR1 as MNHNY and CDR2 as SVGAGI (reference sequence). Trimming pared 10 bases from V and 2 bases from J, leaving 18 bases between. The CDR3 DNA reads TGTGCCACACAAATCGGGGTAGGGCCCTACGAGCAGTACCTC. Translating it yields CATQIGVGPYEQYL.

This clonotype came up once. The chain uses TRBV28 and TRBJ2-7, with D possibly matching TRBD2 (6 bases). This CDR3 region has 14 residues. With 3 bases removed from V and 12 bases from J, the gap between germline ends came to 21 bases. CDR1 MDHEN and CDR2 SYDVKM come from the germline V gene. CDR3 sequence reads: CASSFISGGPVGYF. The DNA of the CDR3 is TGTGCCAGCAGTTTTATTAGCGGTGGGCCCGTAGGGTACTTC.

Comment on this clonotype: Just one base apart from a much larger clone, this may be a read error. The genes are TRBV6-2 or TRBV6-3 and TRBJ2-1; tentatively, D is TRBD1 or TRBD2 (5 bases each). Trimming cost V 6 bases and J 10 bases, with 13 bases left between them. The CDR3 is made up of 12 amino acids. Per germline, CDR1 MNHEY and CDR2 SVGEGT. The CDR3 DNA follows: TGTGCCAGCAGATGGGGACGTTACGAGCAGTTCTTC. Encoded protein: CASRWGRYEQFF.

The V gene is TRBV6-1, the J gene TRBJ1-5; D gene ambiguous. Germline CDR1 MNHNS, CDR2 SASEGT. V was cut by 2 bases and J by 8 bases, with 13 bases left in between. This CDR3 spans 14 amino acids. As DNA, the CDR3 is TGTGCCAGCAGTGAACGAGGTCAGAATAAGCCCCAGCATTTT. Encoded protein: CASSERGQNKPQHF.

A note on this clonotype: No conserved phenylalanine or tryptophan is present at the end of the CDR3, so a read error is the likely explanation. The J gene is TRBJ2-7, the V gene TRBV6-2 or TRBV6-3; no clear D. This CDR3 has 13 residues. Germline loops: CDR1 MNHEY, CDR2 SVGEGT. This chain's CDR3 is CTSSYEVPYEQYS. CDR3 in DNA: TGTACCAGCAGTTACGAGGTACCCTACGAACAGTACTCC.

The chain recombines TRBV11-1 with TRBJ2-1; maybe TRBD2 (6 bases). The CDR3 is 15 residues long. Germline loops: CDR1 SGHAT, CDR2 FQDESV (reference sequence). Trimming took 3 bases from V and 5 from J, leaving 14 bases between them. This CDR3 reads CASSFQGLLDNEQFF. CDR3 in DNA: TGTGCCAGCAGCTTCCAGGGACTGCTGGACAATGAGCAGTTCTTC.